The T cell receptor (beta chain) under discussion was sequenced for a study of cytomegalovirus exposure and HLA in healthy donors. Study results and limitations: According to a later analysis, donors in an Asian-associated ancestry cluster reportedly had fewer N-insertions than the approximately 620-donor mean.

Germline CDR1 reads SGHDT; CDR2 reads YYEEEE. The CDR3 extends over 15 amino acids. The V and J ends lost 0 bases and 0 bases respectively, with 7 bases between them. Primers: 60 Vbeta forward and 13 Jbeta reverse. Assay used: immunoSEQ multiplex PCR; TCRdb lists only in-frame clones, some missing. The sample holds under 250,000 clones, around 77% seen once. This clone has more than one count but fewer than ten. The target antigen is unknown. The material sequenced was PBMCs. The sequence came from a woman in her twenties or thirties in good health and CMV-seronegative. This chain uses TRBV5-6 with TRBJ1-3; possibly TRBD1 for D (6 bases). CDR3 residues: CASSLGTASGNTIYF. The CDR3 bases are TGTGCCAGCAGCTTGGGGACAGCCTCTGGAAACACCATATATTTT. Together with reference TRBV5-6 and TRBJ1-3, the CDR3 gives the full variable domain: DAGVTQSPTHLIKTRGQQVTLRCSPKSGHDTVSWYQQALGQGPQFIFQYYEEEERQRGNFPDRFSGHQFPNYSSELNVNALLLGDSALYLCASSLGTASGNTIYFGEGSWLTVV.